These T cell receptor beta chains were read from a single sample in a study of shared clonotypes between healthy human individuals. This table comes from immunoSEQ multiplex PCR, and its TCRdb copy is limited to in-frame clones, with some not included. The repertoire holds about 560,000 clones, with 70% to 80% as singletons. The sequencing sample was made of PBMCs. Receptors originate from a woman aged 40 to 50 in good health. Some clones in this sample may be carry-over from other donors' samples. The CDR3 runs from the conserved cysteine through the conserved F or W. A D gene is named only where the DNA matches it firmly. The listing skips clone size in some rows; elsewhere it reads once, few, many or a size class.

. | . | 17 | TRBJ2-2 | TRBV9 | TGTGCCAGCAGCGTAGTGGACGCGGGGTTCCTGGCCGGGGAGCTGTTTTTT | CASSVVDAGFLAGELFF
. | few | 15 | TRBJ1-2 | TRBV5-1 | TGCGCCAGCAGCTTGGAAGGTGTGACTAACTATGGCTACACCTTC | CASSLEGVTNYGYTF
TRBD1 | . | 14 | TRBJ1-1 | TRBV10-3 | TGTGCCATCAGTGAAAAAGACAGGGAAACTGAAGCTTTCTTT | CAISEKDRETEAFF
. | . | 13 | TRBJ2-3 | TRBV7-7 | TGTGCCAGCAGCCGGGACCTACGGGATACGCAGTATTTT | CASSRDLRDTQYF
. | . | 14 | TRBJ1-5 | TRBV10-2 | TGCGCCAACAGTGAGTCGGGAGGAGTTCAGCCCCAGCATTTT | CANSESGGVQPQHF
TRBD2 | . | 14 | TRBJ2-1 | TRBV11-2 | TGTGCCAGCAGCTTAGGAGGACTAGCGGTAGAGCAGTTCTTC | CASSLGGLAVEQFF
. | . | 12 | TRBJ2-1 | TRBV10-2 | TGCGCCAGCAGTGAGTCGCGGGTTGAGCAGTTCTTC | CASSESRVEQFF
. | . | 15 | TRBJ2-3 | TRBV5-4 | TGTGCCAGCAGCTTGCCGCTAGCCAGCACAGATACGCAGTATTTT | CASSLPLASTDTQYF
. | few | 13 | TRBJ2-7 | TRBV2 | TGTGCCAGCGGGGAGGGGGGCTGGTACGAGCAGTACTTC | CASGEGGWYEQYF
. | . | 14 | TRBJ2-7 | TRBV18 | TGTGCCAGCTCACCACGGCGGGACTCCTACGAGCAGTACTTC | CASSPRRDSYEQYF
. | . | 14 | TRBJ2-5 | TRBV5-5 | TGTGCCAGCAGCTTGGAAGGGCTGGTAGGGACCCAGTACTTC | CASSLEGLVGTQYF
. | . | 11 | TRBJ2-7 | TRBV25-1 | TGTGCCAGCAGTGAAGGACCGTGCGTGTACTTC | CASSEGPCVYF
. | . | 15 | TRBJ1-2 | TRBV2 | TGTGCCAGCACCCCCGGGACTCAGCCGGGCTATGGCTACACCTTC | CASTPGTQPGYGYTF
TRBD2 | . | 12 | TRBJ2-7 | TRBV7-9 | TGTGCCACGAACCGGGGGGACTACGAGCAGTACTTC | CATNRGDYEQYF
. | few | 14 | TRBJ1-5 | TRBV19 | TGTGCCAGTAGTATTTCCACCTACAATCAGCCCCAGCATTTT | CASSISTYNQPQHF
TRBD2 | few | 15 | TRBJ2-7 | TRBV11-2 | TGTGCCAGCAGCCCCGGGGGAGGGACCACCTACGAGCAGTACTTC | CASSPGGGTTYEQYF
. | . | 13 | TRBJ2-5 | TRBV29-1 | TGCAGCGTTGATCGACAGATCCAAGAGACCCAGTACTTC | CSVDRQIQETQYF
. | . | 12 | TRBJ2-1 | TRBV6-6 | TGTGCCAGCAGTTACCCTCGTGAGAGTCAGTTCTTC | CASSYPRESQFF
. | . | 13 | TRBJ1-1 | TRBV7-3 | TGTGCCAGCAGCCTTTGGGTGAACACTGAAGCTTTCTTT | CASSLWVNTEAFF
TRBD1 | . | 17 | TRBJ1-1 | TRBV11-2 | TGTGCCAGCAGCTTAAACCCAACTCCCCAGGGGGGCTCGGGAGCTTTCTTT | CASSLNPTPQGGSGAFF
. | . | 15 | TRBJ1-3 | TRBV6-1 | TGTGCCAGCAGTGCGAGGGGTTCGGGCGGAAACACCATATATTTT | CASSARGSGGNTIYF
. | . | 18 | TRBJ2-2 | TRBV18 | TGTGCCAGCTCCGCCACCCAATTGACAGCTACGAACACCGGGGAGCTGTTTTTT | CASSATQLTATNTGELFF
TRBD2 | . | 19 | TRBJ2-6 | TRBV18 | TGTGCCAGCTCACCAGGGAGGGCCTCAAGTTACTCTGGGGCCAACGTCCTGACTTTC | CASSPGRASSYSGANVLTF
. | . | 13 | TRBJ1-2 | TRBV5-1 | TGCGCCAGCAGCTTGGAGTCGGTGAGAGGCTACACCTTC | CASSLESVRGYTF
. | once | 15 | TRBJ1-3 | TRBV30 | TGTGCCTGGAGTCCGGGGACCATCTCTGGAAACACCATATATTTT | CAWSPGTISGNTIYF
TRBD1 | . | 15 | TRBJ1-1 | TRBV10-2 | TGCGCCAGCAGTGACGGGGACAGCAGGGGCACTGAAGCTTTCTTT | CASSDGDSRGTEAFF
TRBD1 | . | 15 | TRBJ1-5 | TRBV6-5 | TGTGCCAGCAGTTGGGACAGGAATAGCAATCAGCCCCAGCATTTT | CASSWDRNSNQPQHF
. | . | 11 | TRBJ1-4 | TRBV28 | TGTGCCAGCAGTCCATGGACGGAACTGTTTTTT | CASSPWTELFF
TRBD1 | . | 14 | TRBJ1-2 | TRBV19 | TGTGCCAGTAGTATAACCGGGACAGGGTATGGCTACACCTTC | CASSITGTGYGYTF
TRBD1 | once | 13 | TRBJ1-2 | TRBV10-3 | TGTGCCATCACCGGACAGGGTGCCTATGGCTACACCTTC | CAITGQGAYGYTF
TRBD1 | few | 15 | TRBJ2-2 | TRBV5-1 | TGCGCCAGCGGACCGGGACAGGTGTACACCGGGGAGCTGTTTTTT | CASGPGQVYTGELFF
TRBD2 | . | 16 | TRBJ2-3 | TRBV6-5 | TGTGCCAGCAGTTCCTTAGCGGGAGGGCCGACAGATACGCAGTATTTT | CASSSLAGGPTDTQYF
TRBD2 | . | 19 | TRBJ2-1 | TRBV18 | TGTGCCAGCTCACCAAGCGGGACTAGAGACGGAAGCTCCTACAATGAGCAGTTCTTC | CASSPSGTRDGSSYNEQFF
. | . | 12 | TRBJ1-2 | TRBV30 | TGTGCCTGGAGCGAGACAGGCTATGGCTACACCTTC | CAWSETGYGYTF
TRBD1 | . | 15 | TRBJ2-5 | TRBV2 | TGTGCCAGCAGCTTGAGGACAGGGGGCCAAGAGACCCAGTACTTC | CASSLRTGGQETQYF
. | . | 15 | TRBJ1-1 | TRBV10-3 | TGTGCCATGGCAGACATGACAGGACCAAACACTGAAGCTTTCTTT | CAMADMTGPNTEAFF
. | . | 13 | TRBJ1-1 | TRBV30 | TGTGCCTGGAGGCCAGGGGAGAACACTGAAGCTTTCTTT | CAWRPGENTEAFF
. | . | 14 | TRBJ2-5 | TRBV7-2 | TGTGCCAGCAGCCGCTCGGGAACTCAAGAGACCCAGTACTTC | CASSRSGTQETQYF
TRBD2 | . | 16 | TRBJ2-7 | TRBV5-1 | TGCGCCAGCAGCTTGGGGACTAGCGGGATCTCCTACGAGCAGTACTTC | CASSLGTSGISYEQYF
. | . | 15 | TRBJ2-7 | TRBV27 | TGTGCCAGCAGTTTATCGGAGAACTACTTATACGAGCAGTACTTC | CASSLSENYLYEQYF
. | . | 16 | TRBJ2-6 | TRBV28 | TGTGCCAGCAGCATTCGAGGGTTCTCTGGGGCCAACGTCCTGACTTTC | CASSIRGFSGANVLTF
. | . | 17 | TRBJ2-1 | TRBV29-1 | TGCAGCGTTGTTGGGGTTCGACAGGAGAGCTCCTACAATGAGCAGTTCTTC | CSVVGVRQESSYNEQFF
. | few | 14 | TRBJ2-7 | TRBV7-2 | TGTGCCAGCAGCTTAGGCTTGGGTTCCTACGAGCAGTACTTC | CASSLGLGSYEQYF
TRBD2 | . | 14 | TRBJ2-1 | TRBV5-1 | TGCGCCAGCAGCCCCGGGACTAGCCACAATGAGCAGTTCTTC | CASSPGTSHNEQFF
. | . | 16 | TRBJ2-1 | TRBV7-8 | TGTGCCAGCAGCCCCCCCAGTGGGGTGGTAGGGAATGAGCAGTTCTTC | CASSPPSGVVGNEQFF
. | . | 14 | TRBJ1-2 | TRBV6-5 | TGTGCCAGCAGTTACTCCGTTTTGGAGTATGGCTACACCTTC | CASSYSVLEYGYTF
TRBD2 | . | 13 | TRBJ2-7 | TRBV7-2 | TGTGCCAGCAGCTCCCCCCCAGCGGGAGAGCAGTACTTC | CASSSPPAGEQYF
. | few | 15 | TRBJ1-5 | TRBV6-5 | TGTGCCAGCAGCCGACAGCGGAATAGCAATCAGCCCCAGCATTTT | CASSRQRNSNQPQHF
TRBD1 | . | 14 | TRBJ2-7 | TRBV2 | TGTGCCAGCAGTACCGGGACAGGTTCCTACGAGCAGTACTTC | CASSTGTGSYEQYF
. | . | 13 | TRBJ2-3 | TRBV5-1 | TGCGCCAGCAGCTTAGGAGCCACAGATACGCAGTATTTT | CASSLGATDTQYF